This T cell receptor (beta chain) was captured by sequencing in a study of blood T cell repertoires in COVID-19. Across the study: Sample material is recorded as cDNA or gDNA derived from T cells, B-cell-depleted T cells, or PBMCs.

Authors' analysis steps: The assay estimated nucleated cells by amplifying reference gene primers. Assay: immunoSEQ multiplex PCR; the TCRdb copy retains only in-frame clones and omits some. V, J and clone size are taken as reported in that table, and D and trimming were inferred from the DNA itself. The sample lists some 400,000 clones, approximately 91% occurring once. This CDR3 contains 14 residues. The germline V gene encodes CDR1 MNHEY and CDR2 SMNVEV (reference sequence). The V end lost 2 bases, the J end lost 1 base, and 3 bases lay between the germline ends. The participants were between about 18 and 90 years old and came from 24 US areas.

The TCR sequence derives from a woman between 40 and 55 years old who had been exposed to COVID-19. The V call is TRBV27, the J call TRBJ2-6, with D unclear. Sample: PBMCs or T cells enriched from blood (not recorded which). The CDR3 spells CASSLLSGANVLTF. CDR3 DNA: TGTGCCAGCAGTTTACTTTCTGGGGCCAACGTCCTGACTTTC.